This TCR beta chain was captured in a study of early T cells in non-severe SARS-CoV-2 infection. MiXCR was run by TCRdb on the 5' RACE reads, yielding one entry per CDR3 protein. This sample has some 39,000 distinct CDR3 sequences; approximately 4% occur once, and the top ten carry around 2.9%. This clonotype was counted ten times or more. The sample consisted of whole blood. The receptor was isolated from an adult who was a healthcare worker with PCR-confirmed SARS-CoV-2 infection or an uninfected control (not recorded which).

CDR3 sequence reads: CSAAPNSGANVLTF. CDR3 nucleotides: TGCAGTGCCGCCCCCAACTCTGGGGCCAACGTCCTGACTTTC. The chain couples TRBV20-1 to TRBJ2-6; no clear D gene. The CDR3 consists of 14 residues. The V and J ends lost 6 bases and 0 bases respectively, with 9 bases between them. Germline CDR1 is DFQATT and CDR2 is SNEGSKA (reference sequence).